One sample yielded the 10 T cell receptor beta chains listed below, sequenced in a study of vaccination effects on CD4 cells after COVID-19. Repertoires were generated with immunoSEQ multiplex PCR, while TCRdb's copy carries only in-frame clones and drops some. The sample consists of 65,000 to 80,000 clones, 75% to 80% of them appearing once. It was after approximately 11 days of culture that CD4+ T cells were isolated. For these receptors, no antigen is known. The sample was CD4+ T cells from PBMCs cultured without peptide, taken before COVID-19 vaccination. These receptors were collected from a human donor who received a COVID-19 vaccine.

V and J are TRBV24-1 and TRBJ1-2; a weak D match, TRBD1 (6 bases). This CDR3 is 14 amino acids long. Trimming shortened V by 7 bases and J by 2 bases, and 13 bases separated the two germline ends. Germline V CDR1 and CDR2: KGHDR, SFDVKD. CDR3 residues: CATSGRDKNYGYTF. In nucleotides, the CDR3 is TGTGCCACCAGCGGCCGGGACAAGAACTATGGCTACACCTTC.

The genes are TRBV2 and TRBJ2-7; D gene uncertain. The CDR3 has 14 amino acids. Between the trimmed V and J ends, which lost 4 bases and 3 bases, there was a span of 13 bases. Germline V CDR1 and CDR2: SNHLY, FYNNEI. The CDR3 DNA reads as TGTGCCAGCAGTGCGGAGAACAGCCACTACGAGCAGTACGTC. Residues: CASSAENSHYEQYV.

The chain is built from TRBV7-3 and TRBJ2-2; tentatively, D is TRBD1 (7 bases). The germline CDR1 and CDR2 sequences are SGHTA and FQGTGA. V gave up 1 base and J gave up 1 base, with 10 bases separating them. The CDR3 is 16 residues long. CDR3 loop: CASSLRQGLNTGELFF. The CDR3, as DNA: TGTGCCAGCAGCTTAAGACAGGGACTGAACACCGGGGAGCTGTTTTTT.

This clone has a handful of counts. For the CDR3, the DNA is TGTGCCAGCAGGAGAGGGGGGGCTAATCAGCCCCAGCATTTT. It yields the protein CASRRGGANQPQHF. The chain recombines TRBV2 with TRBJ1-5; D may be TRBD1 (6 bases). V was shortened by 6 bases and J by 4 bases, with 13 bases between the two germline ends. The CDR3 contains 14 residues. CDR1 SNHLY and CDR2 FYNNEI come from the germline V gene. The whole variable domain, filled in from reference TRBV2 and TRBJ1-5, reads EPEVTQTPSHQVTQMGQEVILRCVPISNHLYFYWYRQILGQKVEFLVSFYNNEISEKSEIFDDQFSVERPDGSNFTLKIRSTKLEDSAMYFCASRRGGANQPQHFGDGTRLSIL.

The chain carries TRBV6-5 and TRBJ2-7; 9 bases align to TRBD1. Germline V gene data show CDR1 as MNHEY and CDR2 as SVGAGI. This CDR3 has 14 amino acids. V lost 6 bases to trimming and J lost 5 bases; unmatched junction nucleotides: 8. For the CDR3, the DNA is TGTGCCAGCAGCTCCGGGACAGGGCGGGACGAGCAGTACGTC. This translates into CASSSGTGRDEQYV.

The chain has TRBV9 and TRBJ2-1; the D gene is possibly TRBD2 (6 bases). The ends were cut back, 0 bases at V and 4 bases at J, with 20 bases in the middle. There are 18 residues in the CDR3. Germline assignment: CDR1 SGDLS and CDR2 YYNGEE. The CDR3 sequence: CASSVGGTLGTPYNEQFF. The CDR3, as DNA: TGTGCCAGCAGCGTAGGCGGGACCCTGGGGACCCCTTACAATGAGCAGTTCTTC.

This chain links TRBV19 with TRBJ2-1; 10 bases are shared with TRBD2. The CDR3 totals 15 residues. Germline CDR1 is LNHDA and CDR2 is SQIVND (reference sequence). V lost 7 bases and J lost 6; bases outside the gene matches: 9. CDR3 nucleotides: TGTGCCAGTAAGAAGGTAGCGGGGGGTTCCAATGAGCAGTTCTTC. Translated, it gives CASKKVAGGSNEQFF.

V usage is TRBV24-1 and J usage is TRBJ2-2; possibly TRBD1 for D (6 bases). The ends were cut back, 0 bases at V and 2 bases at J, with 15 bases in the middle. The CDR3 has 18 amino acids. Germline CDR1 is KGHDR and CDR2 is SFDVKD. CDR3 coding DNA: TGTGCCACCAGTGATTTGGCTTCCGGACAGATAAACACCGGGGAGCTGTTTTTT. Translating gives CATSDLASGQINTGELFF.

The V and J genes are TRBV7-8 and TRBJ2-5; D might be TRBD1 (5 bases). CDR1 and CDR2 (germline): SGHVS, FQNEAQ. V was shortened by 5 bases and J by 3 bases, with 16 bases between the two germline ends. This CDR3 is built from 15 residues. The CDR3 bases are TGTGCCAGCAGCCCACGGACACGACCCAAAGAGACCCAGTACTTC. Translating gives CASSPRTRPKETQYF.

The chain has TRBV19 and TRBJ2-7; no clear D gene. The CDR3 contains 15 residues. Germline V gene lookup returns CDR1 LNHDA and CDR2 SQIVND (reference sequence). Deletions cut 0 bases from V and 0 bases from J, with 9 bases between. CDR3 coding DNA: TGTGCCAGTAGTATAGATAGGATAAGCTCCTACGAGCAGTACGTC. Protein sequence: CASSIDRISSYEQYV.